Shown below are 8 T cell receptor beta chains from a single sample sequenced in a study of vaccination and CD4 T cells after COVID-19. Oncomine TCR Beta short-read sequencing was applied to DNA from cultured CD4+ T cells. DNA came from CD4+ T cells after culture. TCRdb ran MiXCR on the PCR reads and lists one entry per CDR3 protein. The table records some 8,000 distinct CDR3 sequences, under 35% of them present only once. No antigen has been identified for these receptors. Indicated treatment: roughly 10-day PBMC culture with coronavirus spike peptide pools or control peptides (ViraFEST assay). Collection of the unexposed donor's CD4+ T cells took place before the COVID-19 pandemic (2011-2018). Sequencing used CD4+ T cells from blood, cultured in vitro. These receptors were taken from a human donor in good health.

The rearrangement links TRBV12-3 or TRBV12-4 to TRBJ2-5; 16 bases line up with TRBD2. The CDR3 is 17 residues long. Germline trimming cut 6 bases from V and 5 bases from J; bases unmatched to any gene: 9. The CDR3 protein is CASSVGLAGGPRETQYF. CDR3 bases: TGTGCCAGCAGCGTGGGACTAGCGGGAGGGCCTCGGGAGACCCAGTACTTC.

The rearrangement links TRBV6-1 to TRBJ2-1; 8 bases are shared with TRBD1. Germline-derived CDR1 and CDR2 are MNHNS and SASEGT. This CDR3 comprises 15 residues. J was trimmed by 2 bases and V by 3 bases; bases with no gene match: 3. CDR3 DNA sequence: TGTGCCAGCAGTGAGAACAGGGGGGCCTACAATGAGCAGTTCTTC. Encoded protein: CASSENRGAYNEQFF.

The chain uses TRBV29-1 and TRBJ2-7; weak D call: TRBD2 (5 bases). Per the germline V gene, CDR1 is SQVTM and CDR2 is ANQGSEA. CDR3 length: 13 residues. Trimming removed 1 base from V and 1 base from J, with 8 bases in between. The DNA of the CDR3 is TGCAGCGTTGAAGGCGGGTTTTCCTACGAGCAGTACTTC. It specifies CSVEGGFSYEQYF.

The gene calls are TRBV4-1 and TRBJ1-3, with D tentatively TRBD1 (5 bases). V was clipped by 2 bases and J by 0 bases, with 11 bases between them. CDR1 and CDR2 from the germline V gene are MGHRA and YSYEKL. The CDR3 has 16 residues. The CDR3 loop reads CASSQQGRSSGNTIYF. In nucleotides, the CDR3 is TGCGCCAGCAGCCAACAGGGAAGGTCCTCTGGAAACACCATATATTTT.

This chain joins TRBV5-1 and TRBJ2-7, with D possibly being TRBD1 or TRBD2 (5 bases each). The CDR3 runs 14 residues. The V gene lost 4 bases and the J gene lost 3 bases, with 14 bases spanning the gap. Germline CDR1 is SGHRS and CDR2 is YFSETQ. CDR3 protein: CASSPGPANYEQYF. CDR3 DNA sequence: TGCGCCAGCAGCCCGGGACCGGCCAACTACGAGCAGTACTTC.

The CDR3 coding sequence is TGTGCCAGCAGTTTATGGGCCGGAGGGGGGCCAGGGGATTATAGCAATCAGCCCCAGCATTTT. Amino acid sequence: CASSLWAGGGPGDYSNQPQHF. The chain links TRBV28 to TRBJ1-5, with TRBD1 as a possible D gene (6 bases). In germline, CDR1 is MDHEN, CDR2 SYDVKM. The CDR3 length is 21 residues. V lost 0 bases and J 0 bases, leaving 24 bases between the germline ends.

This clonotype was detected a few times. This chain joins TRBV2 and TRBJ1-6, with TRBD1 matching over 8 bases. The ends lost 6 bases at V and 13 bases at J; junction bases unmatched: 17. Looked up from germline, CDR1 is SNHLY and CDR2 is FYNNEI. CDR3 length: 16 residues. The CDR3 nucleotides are TGTGCCAGCAGAGTAAGGGACAGGAAACAAAACAGGCCCCTCCACTTT. This codes for CASRVRDRKQNRPLHF.

A few counts support this clonotype. The V call is TRBV7-2, the J call TRBJ2-3; no clear D gene. Trimming pared 3 bases from V and 2 bases from J, leaving 15 bases between. Germline V lookup: CDR1 SGHTA, CDR2 FQGNSA. This CDR3 region has 16 residues. CDR3 DNA: TGTGCCAGCAGCTTGGATCGGCCCGTCCCCACAGATACGCAGTATTTT. Protein product: CASSLDRPVPTDTQYF.